The 17 T cell receptor beta chains reported below all come from one sample, sequenced in a study of Ad26.COV2.S vaccination and SARS-CoV-2 variants (dated by TCRdb to the early 2020s). The intended sense of this specimen's treatment or condition label: roughly 19 received Ad26.COV2.S at low or high dose, single or two shots; a few received placebo; per-sample allocation not given. For vaccine and placebo recipients, the sequenced repertoires came from samples collected on day 63 after the first injection. The method was the immunoSEQ multiplex PCR assay. Entries here come from immuneACCESS through TCRdb and include only in-frame sequences with V and J called. Some clones fail to appear in such tables; in the studies checked, an unresolved V gene covers under half of the shortfall, and the cause of the remainder is unknown. A total of approximately 360,000 clones appear in this sample, roughly 80% of them only once. The top ten clonotypes cover around 7.3% of the sample.

The source was peripheral blood, collected in a trial of Ad26.COV2.S vaccine versus placebo. Every receptor here comes from a person aged 18-65 years who received the Ad26.COV2.S COVID-19 vaccine or a placebo.

The chain employs TRBV30 and TRBJ2-7; 11 nucleotides align to TRBD2. The CDR3 sequence is 13 residues long. Losses at the gene ends were 4 bases for V and 10 bases for J; bases not matched to a gene: 9. Germline V gene sequence: CDR1 GTSNPN, CDR2 SVGIG (reference sequence). CDR3 nucleotide sequence: TGTGCCTGGACCGGGACTAGCGGTTACCCTCAGTACTTC. Translated, it gives CAWTGTSGYPQYF.

The chain uses TRBV7-9 and TRBJ1-2; D is unresolved. The CDR3 sequence is 11 residues long. Germline values: CDR1 SEHNR, CDR2 FQNEAQ (reference sequence). The V end was cut by 7 bases, the J end by 6 bases, with 9 bases between. The CDR3: CASNTGHGYTF. Written as DNA, the CDR3 is TGTGCCAGCAATACGGGCCATGGCTACACCTTC.

The chain combines TRBV24-1 with TRBJ2-7; D may match TRBD1 or TRBD2 (5 bases each). Germline CDR1 reads KGHDR; CDR2 reads SFDVKD. With 7 bases removed from V and 5 bases from J, the gap between germline ends came to 11 bases. The CDR3 runs to 12 residues. Written as DNA, the CDR3 is TGTGCCACCAGGGGGACCACGGACGAGCAGTACTTC. Residues: CATRGTTDEQYF.

The chain combines TRBV5-1 with TRBJ1-4; TRBD1 might be the D (5 bases). The CDR3 spans 15 residues. Germline V gives CDR1 SGHRS, CDR2 YFSETQ. Between the trimmed V and J ends, which lost 2 bases and 0 bases, there was a span of 8 bases. CDR3 residues: CASSLQAATNEKLFF. The CDR3 region has the DNA TGCGCCAGCAGCTTACAGGCCGCAACTAATGAAAAACTGTTTTTT.

The rearrangement joins TRBV30 to TRBJ2-7, with no clear D. The CDR3 sequence is 14 residues long. The germline gives CDR1 GTSNPN, CDR2 SVGIG (reference sequence). V lost 2 bases, J lost 6 bases, and 17 bases lay in between. This chain's CDR3 is CAWSTARYSGEQYF. The CDR3 region has the DNA TGTGCCTGGAGTACAGCCAGGTACTCGGGCGAGCAGTACTTC.

The CDR3 DNA reads TGTGCCATCAGTGCGGTCGGGGAGGGCAATCAGCCCCAGCATTTT. This translates into CAISAVGEGNQPQHF. The chain uses TRBV10-3 and TRBJ1-5; D unresolved. The V end lost 4 bases, the J end lost 2 bases, and 12 bases lay between the germline ends. This CDR3 has 15 residues. The germline V gene encodes CDR1 ENHRY and CDR2 SYGVKD.

Here the CDR3 reads CASGFSLRGAGGYTF. The CDR3 DNA sequence: TGTGCCAGCGGATTCTCCCTCCGGGGCGCCGGCGGCTACACCTTC. The V and J genes are TRBV27 and TRBJ1-2; perhaps TRBD1 as D (5 bases). The V and J ends lost 8 bases and 8 bases respectively, with 24 bases between them. The CDR3 sequence is 15 residues long. The germline CDR1 and CDR2 sequences are MNHEY and SMNVEV (reference sequence).

The chain has TRBV7-3 and TRBJ2-2, with D perhaps being TRBD1 or TRBD2 (6 bases each). CDR3 length: 14 residues. Between the trimmed V and J ends, which lost 5 bases and 7 bases, there was a span of 14 bases. Germline V gene data show CDR1 as SGHTA and CDR2 as FQGTGA. DNA of the CDR3: TGTGCCAGCAGCCCCGAGGGGGGAAGCGGGGAGCTGTTTTTT. Its translation is CASSPEGGSGELFF.

The chain employs TRBV19 and TRBJ2-5; TRBD1 aligns across 11 bases. The junction had 5 bases not matched to a gene; V was cut back by 4 bases and J by 1 base. This CDR3 is built from 16 residues. Germline CDR1 and CDR2: LNHDA and SQIVND (reference sequence). CDR3 in DNA: TGTGCCAGTAGTAGGGACAGGGGGACGTCCCAAGAGACCCAGTACTTC. This sequence encodes CASSRDRGTSQETQYF.

This clone was recorded only once. This rearrangement joins TRBV6-5 to TRBJ1-3; D gene uncertain. The CDR3 is 15 residues long. The germline V and J ends were trimmed by 2 bases and 2 bases, with 10 bases remaining between them. In germline, CDR1 is MNHEY, CDR2 SVGAGI. Here the CDR3 reads CASSYKDWPGNTIYF. CDR3 DNA: TGTGCCAGCAGTTACAAGGACTGGCCTGGAAACACCATATATTTT.

J is TRBJ2-3 and V is TRBV7-9; TRBD2 matches at 7 bases. CDR1 is SEHNR and CDR2 is FQNEAQ in the germline V gene (reference sequence). Trimming took 1 base from V and 3 from J; bases not matched to a gene: 4. The length of the CDR3 is 15 residues. The CDR3 loop is CASSLVFSGTDTQYF. The CDR3 DNA is TGTGCCAGCAGCTTAGTGTTTAGCGGGACAGATACGCAGTATTTT.

The V and J genes are TRBV6-5 and TRBJ2-7; the match to TRBD2 covers 10 bases. V lost 5 bases and J lost 6; bases outside the gene matches: 10. Germline CDR1 MNHEY, CDR2 SVGAGI. The CDR3 extends over 15 amino acids. The chain's CDR3 is CASSPRTSGTGEQYF. The CDR3 coding sequence is TGTGCCAGCAGTCCCAGGACTAGCGGAACCGGCGAGCAGTACTTC.

The genes are TRBV7-9 and TRBJ2-7, with 7 bases identical to TRBD1. The CDR3 totals 13 residues. V was pared by 3 bases and J by 2 bases, with 1 base of the junction left unmatched. CDR1 and CDR2 from the germline V gene are SEHNR and FQNEAQ (reference sequence). CDR3 sequence: CASSFGTAYEQYF. DNA for the CDR3: TGTGCCAGCAGCTTCGGGACAGCCTACGAGCAGTACTTC.

The chain couples TRBV10-3 to TRBJ2-1, with 8 bases that match TRBD2. This CDR3 is built from 14 residues. CDR1 and CDR2 (germline): ENHRY, SYGVKD. V was pared by 9 bases and J by 5 bases, with 9 bases of the junction left unmatched. Here the CDR3 reads CAMRGGLADNEQFF. The CDR3 DNA is TGTGCCATGAGGGGCGGACTAGCTGACAATGAGCAGTTCTTC.

The chain links TRBV5-1 to TRBJ1-1; D might be TRBD1 (6 bases). There are 15 residues in the CDR3. Deletions cut 3 bases from V and 4 bases from J, with 16 bases between. CDR1 and CDR2 from the germline V gene are SGHRS and YFSETQ. CDR3 residues: CASSSLGGRSTEAFF. The CDR3 nucleotides read TGCGCCAGCAGCTCTCTCGGGGGGCGGAGCACTGAAGCTTTCTTT.

The chain joins TRBV5-1 to TRBJ2-1, with 8 bases identical to TRBD2. The V gene's germline CDR1 is SGHRS and CDR2 YFSETQ. V was pared by 4 bases and J by 4 bases, with 13 bases of the junction left unmatched. The CDR3 spans 17 residues. CDR3 region: CASSGGLTGGVYNEQFF. The DNA of the CDR3 is TGCGCCAGCAGCGGGGGTCTAACGGGAGGGGTTTACAATGAGCAGTTCTTC.

About this clone itself: The identical CDR3 is also encoded by other nucleotide sequences in the sample. The chain combines TRBV7-9 with TRBJ1-5; D not resolved. The germline V gene has CDR1 SEHNR and CDR2 FQNEAQ (reference sequence). The length of the CDR3 is 15 residues. Trimming cost V 1 base and J 0 bases, with 7 bases left between them. The CDR3 reads CASSLGGYSNQPQHF. The CDR3 region has the DNA TGTGCCAGCAGCTTAGGCGGTTATAGCAATCAGCCCCAGCATTTT. Full variable domain (remainder filled in from reference TRBV7-9 and TRBJ1-5): DTGVSQNPRHKITKRGQNVTFRCDPISEHNRLYWYRQTLGQGPEFLTYFQNEAQLEKSRLLSDRFSAERPKGSFSTLEIQRTEQGDSAMYLCASSLGGYSNQPQHFGDGTRLSIL.